The 31 T cell receptor beta chains below come from one sample, sequenced in a study of vaccination and CD4 T cells after COVID-19. Antigens of these TCRs are unknown. Treatment: roughly 10-day PBMC culture with coronavirus spike peptide pools or control peptides (ViraFEST assay). Sequenced with the Oncomine TCR Beta short-read assay was DNA taken from cultured CD4+ T cells. TCRdb ran MiXCR on the PCR reads and lists one entry per CDR3 protein. The data hold about 9,100 distinct CDR3 sequences, with 65% to 80% observed a single time. The material sequenced was CD4+ T cells from blood, cultured in vitro. Receptors were obtained from a human donor who had recovered from COVID-19.

This clonotype was picked up a small number of times. The chain couples TRBV6-2 or TRBV6-3 to TRBJ2-3, with 8 bases lining up with TRBD1. Looked up from germline, CDR1 is MNHEY and CDR2 is SVGEGT. The junction had 8 bases not matched to a gene; V was cut back by 6 bases and J by 6 bases. The CDR3 sequence is 14 residues long. The CDR3 bases are TGTGCCAGCAGACCAGGACAGGGTCTGGATACGCAGTATTTT. This encodes CASRPGQGLDTQYF.

J is TRBJ1-1 and V is TRBV11-2; possibly TRBD1 for D (5 bases). V lost 9 bases and J lost 0, with 11 bases in between. CDR3 length: 13 residues. CDR1 SGHAT and CDR2 FQNNGV come from the germline V gene. The DNA for the CDR3 is TGTGCCAGTCGGCAGGGTTTGAACACTGAAGCTTTCTTT. Amino acid sequence: CASRQGLNTEAFF.

CDR3 coding DNA: TGTGCCACCAGTGATCGAGGGACAGGGAGAGATGAGCAGTTCTTC. It encodes CATSDRGTGRDEQFF. This chain uses TRBV24-1 with TRBJ2-1; 9 bases map to TRBD1. This CDR3 region has 15 residues. V shed 3 bases and J 8 bases; nucleotides not matched to a gene: 7. Germline V lookup: CDR1 KGHDR, CDR2 SFDVKD.

V usage is TRBV7-9 and J usage is TRBJ1-2, with a possible D match to TRBD1 (5 bases). Germline loops: CDR1 SEHNR, CDR2 FQNEAQ (reference sequence). The CDR3 has 13 amino acids. Trimming removed 4 bases at V and 5 bases at J, with 11 bases between. CDR3: CASSYGAGYGYTF. CDR3 DNA: TGTGCCAGCAGCTACGGGGCAGGGTATGGCTACACCTTC.

The V call is TRBV6-5, the J call TRBJ2-3, with 10 bases lining up with TRBD1. Germline-derived CDR1 and CDR2 are MNHEY and SVGAGI. There are 15 residues in the CDR3. V lost 2 bases, J lost 4 bases, and 3 bases stayed unmatched. The CDR3, as DNA: TGTGCCAGCAGTTACGACGGACAGGGGGCAGATACGCAGTATTTT. It encodes CASSYDGQGADTQYF.

The V and J genes are TRBV20-1 and TRBJ1-4, with D uncertain. This CDR3 has 13 residues. V lost 1 base, J lost 7 bases, and 10 bases lay in between. Per the germline V gene, CDR1 is DFQATT and CDR2 is SNEGSKA (reference sequence). CDR3 sequence: CSARVDAREKLFF. Written as DNA, the CDR3 is TGCAGTGCTAGAGTGGACGCCCGTGAAAAACTGTTTTTT.

This clonotype was seen once. J is TRBJ2-5 and V is TRBV19; no reliable D call. CDR3 size: 14 residues. Trimming took off 5 bases at V and 2 bases at J, with 12 bases between the two ends. Germline V gives CDR1 LNHDA, CDR2 SQIVND (reference sequence). CDR3 in amino acids: CASSHRTVQETQYF. The CDR3 nucleotides read TGTGCCAGTAGTCATCGGACGGTTCAAGAGACCCAGTACTTC.

This clonotype showed up just a few times. The rearrangement joins TRBV20-1 to TRBJ1-2; 10 bases map to TRBD1. The CDR3 is 12 residues long. V shed 0 bases, J shed 12 bases, and the junction held 4 bases outside the gene matches. Germline V CDR1 and CDR2: DFQATT, SNEGSKA (reference sequence). For the CDR3, the DNA is TGCAGTGCTAGAGAGGGACAGGGGTTAAACACCTTC. Protein product: CSAREGQGLNTF.

This clonotype showed up just once. This rearrangement joins TRBV30 to TRBJ2-1; D uncertain. This CDR3 spans 13 amino acids. Trimming removed 2 bases at V and 5 bases at J, with 10 bases between. Germline-derived CDR1 and CDR2 are GTSNPN and SVGIG (reference sequence). Written as DNA, the CDR3 is TGTGCCTGGAGTCAACGGGCCAACAATGAGCAGTTCTTC. Translation: CAWSQRANNEQFF.

About this clonotype: Mismatch with germline at one junction end may stem from a read error. The chain employs TRBV7-2 and TRBJ1-1; 8 nucleotides align to TRBD1. This CDR3 is 17 amino acids long. Germline V gene sequence: CDR1 SGHTA, CDR2 FQGNSA. The CDR3 sequence: CASSSGRPLQGATEAFF. CDR3 coding DNA: TGTGCCAGCAGCTCAGGCCGACCGCTTCAGGGGGCTACTGAAGCCTTCTTT. The whole variable domain, remainder taken from reference TRBV7-2 and TRBJ1-1, is GAGVSQSPSNKVTEKGKDVELRCDPISGHTALYWYRQSLGQGLEFLIYFQGNSAPDKSGLPSDRFSAERTGGSVSTLTIQRTQQEDSAVYLCASSSGRPLQGATEAFFGQGTRLTVV.

J is TRBJ2-7 and V is TRBV20-1, with 9 bases lining up with TRBD1. V trimming: 0 bases; J trimming: 8 bases; junction bases outside the gene matches: 5. The CDR3 contains 13 residues. CDR1 and CDR2 (germline): DFQATT, SNEGSKA (reference sequence). This chain's CDR3 is CSARDPGQGQQYF. In nucleotides, the CDR3 is TGCAGTGCTAGAGATCCGGGACAGGGACAGCAGTACTTC.

This clonotype was detected only once. CDR3 coding DNA: TGTGCCAGCAGTTTAGCGTTAGGGCCCCAGCATTTT. It translates to CASSLALGPQHF. V and J are TRBV12-3 or TRBV12-4 and TRBJ1-5, with D uncertain. The CDR3 totals 12 residues. The germline V and J ends were trimmed by 0 bases and 9 bases, with 6 bases remaining between them.

V is TRBV6-2 or TRBV6-3 and J is TRBJ2-2; D not resolved. CDR1 and CDR2 (germline): MNHEY, SVGEGT. The CDR3 is 17 amino acids. Trimming stripped 0 bases from V and 2 bases from J, with 13 bases between. As DNA, the CDR3 is TGTGCCAGCAGTTACTCGAAGACCTCAATTAACACCGGGGAGCTGTTTTTT. Protein sequence: CASSYSKTSINTGELFF.

J is TRBJ2-6 and V is TRBV2; the match to TRBD1 covers 7 bases. From germline, CDR1 is SNHLY and CDR2 FYNNEI. The trim removed 9 bases at V and 2 bases at J, leaving 7 bases unmatched. This CDR3 spans 15 amino acids. The CDR3: CASQFDRAGANVLTF. CDR3 nucleotides: TGTGCCAGTCAATTTGACAGGGCTGGGGCCAACGTCCTGACTTTC.

The rearrangement links TRBV20-1 to TRBJ2-3; 9 bases agree with TRBD2. Germline V gene lookup returns CDR1 DFQATT and CDR2 SNEGSKA (reference sequence). The junction had 11 bases not matched to a gene; V was cut back by 3 bases and J by 4 bases. The CDR3 covers 16 residues. In DNA, the CDR3 is TGCAGTGCTAGTTGGGGAAGCGGGAGGAGCGCAGATACGCAGTATTTT. Residues: CSASWGSGRSADTQYF.

The rearrangement uses TRBV5-8 and TRBJ2-3; D gene ambiguous. The CDR3 contains 14 residues. Germline lookup yields CDR1 SGHTS and CDR2 YDEGEE. V was trimmed by 4 bases and J by 3 bases, leaving 12 bases between them. The CDR3 DNA reads as TGTGCCAGCAGCCCCCGCAGCAAGACAGATACGCAGTATTTT. This translates into CASSPRSKTDTQYF. The variable domain in full, completed from reference TRBV5-8 and TRBJ2-3, reads EAGVTQSPTHLIKTRGQQATLRCSPISGHTSVYWYQQALGLGLQFLLWYDEGEERNRGNFPPRFSGRQFPNYSSELNVNALELEDSALYLCASSPRSKTDTQYFGPGTRLTVL.

This chain links TRBV19 with TRBJ1-2; TRBD1 matches at 7 bases. After removal of 6 bases from V and 5 bases from J, the junction contained 6 bases not matched to a gene. The CDR3 sequence is 13 residues long. The germline V gene encodes CDR1 LNHDA and CDR2 SQIVND (reference sequence). CDR3 bases: TGTGCCAGTAGAAAACAGGGGCAGTATGGCTACACCTTC. This gives the protein CASRKQGQYGYTF.

The V gene is TRBV11-2, the J gene TRBJ2-3; TRBD2 aligns across 14 bases. This CDR3 is 19 amino acids long. V lost 2 bases to trimming and J lost 2 bases; unmatched junction nucleotides: 9. Germline V gene data show CDR1 as SGHAT and CDR2 as FQNNGV. The chain's CDR3 is CASSLWGLAGVGPTDTQYF. The DNA for the CDR3 is TGTGCCAGCAGCTTATGGGGACTAGCGGGAGTGGGGCCCACAGATACGCAGTATTTT.

The genes are TRBV28 and TRBJ1-1, with D tentatively TRBD1 (6 bases). Deletions cut 6 bases from V and 0 bases from J, with 20 bases between. The germline gives CDR1 MDHEN, CDR2 SYDVKM. This CDR3 is built from 17 residues. CDR3 in amino acids: CASSRTPWGAMNTEAFF. The CDR3 nucleotides are TGTGCCAGCAGCCGAACCCCTTGGGGGGCGATGAACACTGAAGCTTTCTTT.

The chain has TRBV9 and TRBJ2-2; D unresolved. V lost 4 bases, J lost 7 bases, and 20 bases lay in between. The germline CDR1 and CDR2 sequences are SGDLS and YYNGEE. The CDR3 totals 16 residues. The CDR3 DNA follows: TGTGCCAGCAGCCCCCCGGTGGGCAGTCTGGTCGGGGAGCTGTTTTTT. It codes for CASSPPVGSLVGELFF.

V gene TRBV7-2 combines with J gene TRBJ2-5; TRBD2 is a possible D gene (7 bases). V was cut by 7 bases and J by 2 bases, with 20 bases left in between. CDR1 SGHTA and CDR2 FQGNSA come from the germline V gene. The CDR3 spans 16 residues. In DNA form, the CDR3 reads TGTGCCAGCACCAAGAGAGGGGGAGGGGGGCAAGAGACCCAGTACTTC. It yields the protein CASTKRGGGGQETQYF. Based on the CDR3 plus reference TRBV7-2 and TRBJ2-5, the full variable domain is GAGVSQSPSNKVTEKGKDVELRCDPISGHTALYWYRQSLGQGLEFLIYFQGNSAPDKSGLPSDRFSAERTGGSVSTLTIQRTQQEDSAVYLCASTKRGGGGQETQYFGPGTRLLVL.

The rearrangement joins TRBV6-1 to TRBJ2-2; weak D call: TRBD1 (5 bases). The CDR3 extends over 13 amino acids. V was trimmed by 6 bases and J by 1 base, leaving 6 bases between them. CDR1 is MNHNS, CDR2 SASEGT, per germline. The CDR3 DNA reads as TGTGCCAGCAGAAGGGGGAACACCGGGGAGCTGTTTTTT. Its protein product is CASRRGNTGELFF.

The V call is TRBV6-1, the J call TRBJ2-3; D is possibly TRBD1 or TRBD2 (6 bases each). Germline-derived CDR1 and CDR2 are MNHNS and SASEGT. This CDR3 has 13 residues. The CDR3 protein is CGIEGGSTDTQYF. CDR3 bases: TGTGGGATTGAGGGGGGTAGCACAGATACGCAGTATTTT.

The rearrangement uses TRBV6-1 and TRBJ1-5, with 12 bases that match TRBD1. The CDR3 is 16 residues long. The ends lost 6 bases at V and 7 bases at J; junction bases unmatched: 10. CDR1 MNHNS and CDR2 SASEGT come from the germline V gene. CDR3 DNA: TGTGCCAGCAGCGCTAGGGGACAGGGGGCCAGGCAGCCCCAGCATTTT. This encodes CASSARGQGARQPQHF.

The chain employs TRBV2 and TRBJ1-3; TRBD1 agrees at 7 bases. Unmatched junction bases numbered 6, after V lost 7 bases and J lost 6 bases. The CDR3 spans 13 residues. Per the germline V gene, CDR1 is SNHLY and CDR2 is FYNNEI. As DNA, the CDR3 is TGTGCCAGCAAAGGACAGGCGCCAAACACCATATATTTT. Protein product: CASKGQAPNTIYF.

The CDR3 DNA is TGTGCCAGTAGTATGAGACAGGGGGGCCGCCTTCTCCACTTT. Translation gives CASSMRQGGRLLHF. This rearrangement joins TRBV19 to TRBJ1-6; TRBD1 aligns across 9 bases. Germline V lookup: CDR1 LNHDA, CDR2 SQIVND (reference sequence). The CDR3 covers 14 residues. Trimming took 3 bases from V and 16 from J; bases not matched to a gene: 10.

This chain connects TRBV6-2 or TRBV6-3 to TRBJ1-1; 7 nucleotides match TRBD1. The V gene's germline CDR1 is MNHEY and CDR2 SVGEGT. The CDR3 loop spans 14 amino acids. V was pared by 0 bases and J by 4 bases, with 2 bases of the junction left unmatched. The CDR3 coding sequence is TGTGCCAGCAGTTACTCTACAGGGGTCACTGAAGCTTTCTTT. This sequence encodes CASSYSTGVTEAFF.

This chain links TRBV11-3 with TRBJ2-3, with a possible D match to TRBD2 (5 bases). The length of the CDR3 is 13 residues. The germline V gene encodes CDR1 SGHNT and CDR2 YENEEA. Trimming left V 6 bases short and J 6 bases short, with 13 bases between. The CDR3 region has the DNA TGTGCCAGCAGGGAACTAGGAAGGGATACGCAGTATTTT. It specifies CASRELGRDTQYF.

This clonotype was seen more than once but under ten times. V gene TRBV20-1 combines with J gene TRBJ2-7, with 8 bases that match TRBD1. Germline assignment: CDR1 DFQATT and CDR2 SNEGSKA (reference sequence). Germline trimming cut 2 bases from V and 5 bases from J; bases unmatched to any gene: 8. The CDR3 loop spans 14 amino acids. The chain's CDR3 is CSARSGQGLHEQYF. CDR3 bases: TGCAGTGCTAGATCAGGACAGGGTCTCCACGAGCAGTACTTC.

The chain has TRBV5-4 and TRBJ2-3; D unresolved. The V gene's germline CDR1 is SGHNT and CDR2 YYREEE (reference sequence). There are 13 residues in the CDR3. V shed 3 bases and J shed 0 bases, with 5 bases lying between them. For the CDR3, the DNA is TGTGCCAGCAGCTCGGACAGCACAGATACGCAGTATTTT. It codes for CASSSDSTDTQYF.

The V call is TRBV6-5, the J call TRBJ1-2, with a possible D match to TRBD1 (5 bases). CDR3 length: 13 residues. CDR1 is MNHEY, CDR2 SVGAGI, per germline. Trimming stripped 0 bases from V and 8 bases from J, with 10 bases between. CDR3 DNA: TGTGCCAGCAGTTACTCACGGGGCGGAGGCTACACCTTC. Translating it yields CASSYSRGGGYTF.